This T cell receptor beta chain emerged from a study of T cells after yellow fever vaccination. Regarding the study as a whole: A faster peak, day 5 versus 15, was reached by the weaker secondary response.

The 5'RACE template-switching step produced TCR cDNA and added a universal primer site and UMIs. TCRdb processed the 5' RACE reads anew with MiXCR; each CDR3 protein has one entry. Of about 340,000 distinct CDR3 sequences in the sample, roughly an eighth are singletons; the top ten hold 3.2%. Remarks on this clonotype: Its specificity is not known.

V was pared by 2 bases and J by 6 bases, with 17 bases between. Germline values: CDR1 DFQATT, CDR2 SNEGSKA (reference sequence). This CDR3 is 14 amino acids long. Material: CD4+ T cells sorted from PBMCs, obtained 15 days after the yellow fever booster vaccination. The receptor comes from a man aged 18 to 29 who received the YFV17D yellow fever vaccine. The J gene is TRBJ2-7, the V gene TRBV20-1; possibly TRBD1 for D (6 bases). The CDR3, as DNA: TGCAGTGCTAGAATGGGGGCCACACACGGCGAGCAGTACTTC. It codes for CSARMGATHGEQYF.